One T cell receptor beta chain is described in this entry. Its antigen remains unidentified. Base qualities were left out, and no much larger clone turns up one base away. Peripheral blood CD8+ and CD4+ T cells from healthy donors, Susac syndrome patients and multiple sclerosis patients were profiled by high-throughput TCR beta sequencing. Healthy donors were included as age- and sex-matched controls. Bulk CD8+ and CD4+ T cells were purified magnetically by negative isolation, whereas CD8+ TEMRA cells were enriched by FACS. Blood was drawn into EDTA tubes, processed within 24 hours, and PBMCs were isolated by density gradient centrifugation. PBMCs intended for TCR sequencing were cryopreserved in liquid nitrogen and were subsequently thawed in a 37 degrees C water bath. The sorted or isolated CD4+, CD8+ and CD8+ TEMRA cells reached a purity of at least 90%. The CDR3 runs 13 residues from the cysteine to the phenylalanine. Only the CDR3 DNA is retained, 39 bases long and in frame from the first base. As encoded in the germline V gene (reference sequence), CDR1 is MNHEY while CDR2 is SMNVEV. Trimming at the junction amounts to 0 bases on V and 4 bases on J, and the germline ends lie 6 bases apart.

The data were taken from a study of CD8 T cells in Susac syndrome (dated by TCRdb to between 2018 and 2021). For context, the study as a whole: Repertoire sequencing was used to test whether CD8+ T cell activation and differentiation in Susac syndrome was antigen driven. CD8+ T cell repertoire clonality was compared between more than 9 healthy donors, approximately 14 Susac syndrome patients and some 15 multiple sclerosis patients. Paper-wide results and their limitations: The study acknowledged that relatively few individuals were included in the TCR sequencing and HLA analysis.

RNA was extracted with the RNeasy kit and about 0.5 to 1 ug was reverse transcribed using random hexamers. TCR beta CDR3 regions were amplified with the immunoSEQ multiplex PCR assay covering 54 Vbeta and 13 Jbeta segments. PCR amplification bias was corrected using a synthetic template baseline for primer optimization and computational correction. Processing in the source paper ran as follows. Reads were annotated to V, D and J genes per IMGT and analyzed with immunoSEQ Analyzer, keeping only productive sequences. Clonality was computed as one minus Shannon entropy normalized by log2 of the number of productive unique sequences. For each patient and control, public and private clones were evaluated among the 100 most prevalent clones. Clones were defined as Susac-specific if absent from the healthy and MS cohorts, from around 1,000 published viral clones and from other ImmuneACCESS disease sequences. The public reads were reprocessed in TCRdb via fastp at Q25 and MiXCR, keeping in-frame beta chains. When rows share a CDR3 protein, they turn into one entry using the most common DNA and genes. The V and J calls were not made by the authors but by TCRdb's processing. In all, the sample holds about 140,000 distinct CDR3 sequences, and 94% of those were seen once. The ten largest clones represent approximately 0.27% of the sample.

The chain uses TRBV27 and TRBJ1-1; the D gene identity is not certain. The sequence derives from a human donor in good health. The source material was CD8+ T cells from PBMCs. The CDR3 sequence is CASSLSSATEAFF. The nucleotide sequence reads TGTGCCAGCAGTTTATCTTCCGCCACTGAAGCTTTCTTT.